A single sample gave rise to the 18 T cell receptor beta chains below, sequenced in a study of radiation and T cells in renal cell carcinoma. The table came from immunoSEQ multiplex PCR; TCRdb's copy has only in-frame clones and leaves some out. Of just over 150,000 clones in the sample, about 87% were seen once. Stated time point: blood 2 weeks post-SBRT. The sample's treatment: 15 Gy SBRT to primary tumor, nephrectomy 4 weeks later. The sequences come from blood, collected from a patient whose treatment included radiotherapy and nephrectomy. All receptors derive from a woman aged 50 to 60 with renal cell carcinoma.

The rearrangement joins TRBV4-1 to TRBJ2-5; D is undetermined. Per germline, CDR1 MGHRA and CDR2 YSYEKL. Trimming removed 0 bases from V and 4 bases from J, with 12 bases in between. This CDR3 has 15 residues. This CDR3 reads CASSQDVDPLETQYF. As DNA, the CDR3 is TGCGCCAGCAGCCAAGATGTAGACCCCTTAGAGACCCAGTACTTC.

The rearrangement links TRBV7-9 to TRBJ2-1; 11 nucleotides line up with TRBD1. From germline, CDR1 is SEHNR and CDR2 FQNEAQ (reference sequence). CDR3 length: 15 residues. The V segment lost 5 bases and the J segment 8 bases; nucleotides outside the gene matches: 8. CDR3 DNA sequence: TGTGCCAGCAGCACCGGGACAGGGGGAATCTATGAGCAGTTCTTC. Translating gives CASSTGTGGIYEQFF.

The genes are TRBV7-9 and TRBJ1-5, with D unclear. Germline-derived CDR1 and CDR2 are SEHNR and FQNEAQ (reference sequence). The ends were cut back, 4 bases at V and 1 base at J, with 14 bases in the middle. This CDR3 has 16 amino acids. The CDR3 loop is CASSSPGLGSNQPQHF. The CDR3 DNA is TGTGCCAGCAGCTCACCGGGTCTCGGAAGCAATCAGCCCCAGCATTTT.

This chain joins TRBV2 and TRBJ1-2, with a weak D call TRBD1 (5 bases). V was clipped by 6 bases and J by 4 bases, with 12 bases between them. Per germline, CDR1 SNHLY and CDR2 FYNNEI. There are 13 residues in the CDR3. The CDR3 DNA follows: TGTGCCAGCAGGAGCGGGGACCGCTATGGCTACACCTTC. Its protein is CASRSGDRYGYTF.

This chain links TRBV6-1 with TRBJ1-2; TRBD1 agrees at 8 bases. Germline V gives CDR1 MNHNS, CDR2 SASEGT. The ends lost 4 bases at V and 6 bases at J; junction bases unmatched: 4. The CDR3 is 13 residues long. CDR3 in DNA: TGTGCCAGCAGTGTGGACAGGGTCGATGGCTACACCTTC. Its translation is CASSVDRVDGYTF.

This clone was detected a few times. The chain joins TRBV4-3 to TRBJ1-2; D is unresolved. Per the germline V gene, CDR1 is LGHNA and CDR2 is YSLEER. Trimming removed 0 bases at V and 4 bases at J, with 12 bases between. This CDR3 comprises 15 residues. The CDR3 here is CASSQDSGRIYGYTF. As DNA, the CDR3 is TGCGCCAGCAGCCAAGACTCCGGGCGGATCTATGGCTACACCTTC.

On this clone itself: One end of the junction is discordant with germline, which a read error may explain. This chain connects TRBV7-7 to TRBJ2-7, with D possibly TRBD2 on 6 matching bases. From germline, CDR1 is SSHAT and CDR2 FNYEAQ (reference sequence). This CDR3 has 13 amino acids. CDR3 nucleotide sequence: TGTGCTAGCAGCTCGGACGGACTATCCGAGCAGTACTTC. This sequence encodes CASSSDGLSEQYF.

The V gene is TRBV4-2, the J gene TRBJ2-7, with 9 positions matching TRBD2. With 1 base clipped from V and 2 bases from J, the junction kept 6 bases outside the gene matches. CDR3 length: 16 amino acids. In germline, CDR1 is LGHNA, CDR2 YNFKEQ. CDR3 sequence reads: CASSQASGGNPYEQYF. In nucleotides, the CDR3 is TGTGCCAGCAGCCAAGCGAGCGGGGGGAACCCCTACGAGCAGTACTTC.

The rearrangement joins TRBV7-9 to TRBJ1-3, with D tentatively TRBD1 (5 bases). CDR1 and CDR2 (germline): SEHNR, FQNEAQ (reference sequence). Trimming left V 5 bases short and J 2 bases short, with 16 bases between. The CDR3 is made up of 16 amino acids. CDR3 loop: CASSLALGGAGNTIYF. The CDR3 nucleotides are TGTGCCAGCAGCCTTGCGTTGGGGGGAGCTGGAAACACCATATATTTT.

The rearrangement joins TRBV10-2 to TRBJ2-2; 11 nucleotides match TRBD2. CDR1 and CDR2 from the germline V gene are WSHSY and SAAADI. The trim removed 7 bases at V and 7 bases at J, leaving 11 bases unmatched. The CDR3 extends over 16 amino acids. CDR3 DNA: TGCGCCAGCACCATAGCGGGGGGGCAAACGGGCGGGGAGCTGTTTTTT. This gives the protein CASTIAGGQTGGELFF.

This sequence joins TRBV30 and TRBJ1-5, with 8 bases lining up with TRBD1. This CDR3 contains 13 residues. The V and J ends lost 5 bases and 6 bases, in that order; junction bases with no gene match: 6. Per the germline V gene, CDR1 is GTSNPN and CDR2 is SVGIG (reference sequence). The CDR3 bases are TGTGCCTGGGCGACAGGGGACGGTCAGCCCCAGCATTTT. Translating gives CAWATGDGQPQHF.

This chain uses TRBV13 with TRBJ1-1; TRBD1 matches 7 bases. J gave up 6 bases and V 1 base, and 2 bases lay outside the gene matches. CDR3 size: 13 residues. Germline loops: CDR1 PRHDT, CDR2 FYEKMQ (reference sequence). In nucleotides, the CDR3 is TGTGCCAGCAGCTTAGTAGGGGGCTCTGAAGCTTTCTTT. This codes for CASSLVGGSEAFF.

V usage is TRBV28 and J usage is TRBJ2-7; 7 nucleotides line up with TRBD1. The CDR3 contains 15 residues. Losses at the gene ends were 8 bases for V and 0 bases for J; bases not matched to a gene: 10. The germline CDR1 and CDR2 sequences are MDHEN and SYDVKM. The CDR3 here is CASRREDRTSYEQYF. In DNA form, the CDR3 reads TGTGCCAGCCGACGAGAGGACAGGACCTCCTACGAGCAGTACTTC.

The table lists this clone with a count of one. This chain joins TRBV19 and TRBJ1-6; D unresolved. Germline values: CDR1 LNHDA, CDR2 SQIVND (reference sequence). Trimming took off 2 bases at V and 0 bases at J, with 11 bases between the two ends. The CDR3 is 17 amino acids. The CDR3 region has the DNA TGTGCCAGTAGTATACCGGCCGCAGGCTCCTATAATTCACCCCTCCACTTT. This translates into CASSIPAAGSYNSPLHF.

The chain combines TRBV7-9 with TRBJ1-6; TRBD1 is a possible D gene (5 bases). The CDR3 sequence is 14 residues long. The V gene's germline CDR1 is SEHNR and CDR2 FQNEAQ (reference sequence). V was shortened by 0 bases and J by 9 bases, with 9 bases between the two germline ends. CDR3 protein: CASSLATGGSPLHF. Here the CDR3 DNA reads TGTGCCAGCAGCTTAGCGACCGGGGGTTCACCCCTCCACTTT.

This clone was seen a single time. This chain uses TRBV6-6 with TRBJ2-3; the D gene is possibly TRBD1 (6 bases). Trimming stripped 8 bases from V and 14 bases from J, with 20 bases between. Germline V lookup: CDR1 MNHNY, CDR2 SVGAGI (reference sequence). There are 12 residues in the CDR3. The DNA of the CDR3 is TGTGCCAGCTCTCATTCGGACAGCCGTTGGTATTTT. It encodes CASSHSDSRWYF.

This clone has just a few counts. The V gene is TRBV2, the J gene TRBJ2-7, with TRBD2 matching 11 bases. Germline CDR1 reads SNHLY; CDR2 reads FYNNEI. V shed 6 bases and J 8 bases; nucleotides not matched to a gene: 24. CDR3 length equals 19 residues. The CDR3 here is CASRFRTGDIVTSGDQQYF. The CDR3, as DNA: TGTGCCAGCAGGTTCCGGACAGGAGACATCGTGACTAGCGGGGACCAGCAGTACTTC.

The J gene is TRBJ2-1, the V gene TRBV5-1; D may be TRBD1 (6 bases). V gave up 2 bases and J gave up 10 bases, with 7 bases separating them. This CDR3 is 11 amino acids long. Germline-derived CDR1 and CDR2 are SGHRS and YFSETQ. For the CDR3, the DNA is TGCGCCAGCAGCTTCGGACAGGAGCAGTTCTTC. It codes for CASSFGQEQFF.